The T cell receptor (beta chain) described here comes from a study of blood T cell repertoires in COVID-19. Study-wide context: Sites across the United States, Italy and Spain contributed samples from acute and convalescent COVID-19. From T cells, B-cell-depleted T cells, or PBMCs came the material, which was cDNA or gDNA.

Losses at the gene ends were 10 bases for V and 6 bases for J; bases not matched to a gene: 12. The length of the CDR3 is 14 residues. Per germline, CDR1 LGHDT and CDR2 YNNKEL (reference sequence). Methods used by the authors: Cell counts per sample came from amplifying reference gene primers. Sequencing was performed with immunoSEQ multiplex PCR; in TCRdb, only in-frame clones are kept and a portion is missing. The DNA gave D and trimming, while V, J and clone size come from that table. The table has more than 300,000 clones, roughly 80% seen once. The source material was PBMCs or T cells enriched from blood (not recorded which). The clonotype comes from a woman in her forties or fifties who had recovered from COVID-19. V usage is TRBV3-1 (or the pseudogene TRBV3-2) and J usage is TRBJ2-1, with 7 bases that match TRBD2. As DNA, the CDR3 is TGTGCCAACCTAAGGAGGCGGGAGATCAATGAGCAGTTCTTC. It yields the protein CANLRRREINEQFF.